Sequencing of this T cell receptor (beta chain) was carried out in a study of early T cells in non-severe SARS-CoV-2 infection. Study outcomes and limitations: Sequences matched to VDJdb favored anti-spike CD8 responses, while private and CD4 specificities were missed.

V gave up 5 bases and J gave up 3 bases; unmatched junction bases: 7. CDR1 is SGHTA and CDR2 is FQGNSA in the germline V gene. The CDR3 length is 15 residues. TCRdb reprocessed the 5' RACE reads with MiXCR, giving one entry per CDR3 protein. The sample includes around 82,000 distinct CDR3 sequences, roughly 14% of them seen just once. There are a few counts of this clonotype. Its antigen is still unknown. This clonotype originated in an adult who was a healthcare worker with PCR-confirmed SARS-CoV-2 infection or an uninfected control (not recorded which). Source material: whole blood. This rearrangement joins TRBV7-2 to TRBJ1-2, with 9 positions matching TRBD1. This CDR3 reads CASSPRDRAHYGYTF. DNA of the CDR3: TGTGCCAGCAGCCCCCGGGACAGGGCTCACTATGGCTACACCTTC. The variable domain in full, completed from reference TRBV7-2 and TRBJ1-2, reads GAGVSQSPSNKVTEKGKDVELRCDPISGHTALYWYRQSLGQGLEFLIYFQGNSAPDKSGLPSDRFSAERTGGSVSTLTIQRTQQEDSAVYLCASSPRDRAHYGYTFGSGTRLTVV.